Listed below are T cell receptor beta chains from one sample, sequenced in a study of identical twins. Via MiXCR, TCRdb re-called the 5' RACE reads, giving one row per CDR3 protein. This table has approximately 700,000 distinct CDR3 sequences, approximately 6.1% appearing once. The sequenced material came from naive T cells sorted from blood. The receptors shown here come from a man aged 18 to 30 in good health. Each CDR3 is given with its conserved first and last residue. D genes are given only for firm matches. Clone size is shown for a subset of rows, as once, few, many or a class of expanded clone.

V gene	J gene	D gene	clone size	CDR3 DNA	CDR3 protein
TRBV29-1	TRBJ2-4	TRBD1	many	TGCAGCGCCGATGGACAGGATGCCATTCAGTACTTC	CSADGQDAIQYF
TRBV6-1	TRBJ2-5	-	few	TGTGCCAGCAGTGAATGGCCCCGTCAGTACTTC	CASSEWPRQYF
TRBV4-2	TRBJ1-5	-	few	TGTGCCAGCAGCCAAGAACCCCTGATACAGATTAGCAATCAGCCCCAGCATTTT	CASSQEPLIQISNQPQHF
TRBV6-2/TRBV6-3	TRBJ2-7	TRBD1	-	TGTGCCAGCAGTTATTCCTCCGGGACAGGGGGTGTTTACGAGCAGTACTTC	CASSYSSGTGGVYEQYF
TRBV12-3/TRBV12-4	TRBJ1-5	TRBD1	few	TGTGCCAGCAGTCCCGGTGGGACAGGGAAGTATCAGCCCCAGCATTTT	CASSPGGTGKYQPQHF
TRBV18	TRBJ2-1	TRBD2	-	TGTGCCAGCTCACCAGCTAGCGGGCCATACAATGAGCAGTTCTTC	CASSPASGPYNEQFF
TRBV7-6	TRBJ2-2	TRBD2	-	TGTGCCAGCAGCTTAGACCGGGACTACCTCAACACCGGGGAGCTGTTTTTT	CASSLDRDYLNTGELFF
TRBV20-1	TRBJ2-7	TRBD2	many	TGCAGTGCCGCCCCCCGGGAGGCTCCCTACGAGCAGTACTTC	CSAAPREAPYEQYF
TRBV20-1	TRBJ1-1	-	many	TGCAGTGCTAGGCACAGGTTCGGGGGCACTGAAGCTTTCTTT	CSARHRFGGTEAFF
TRBV5-1	TRBJ1-2	TRBD1	-	TGCGCCAGCAGCCAATACGACAGGGTTGAAGGCTACACCTTC	CASSQYDRVEGYTF
TRBV5-1	TRBJ2-1	TRBD2	-	TGCGCCAGCAGCCCTGGACTAGCCCCATTCGTGCACAATGAGCAGTTCTTC	CASSPGLAPFVHNEQFF
TRBV12-3/TRBV12-4	TRBJ2-5	-	many	TGTGCCAGCAGCTTCCGATTTGGGGCCCTGCGGGAGACCCAGTACTTC	CASSFRFGALRETQYF
TRBV12-3/TRBV12-4	TRBJ2-7	-	few	TGTGCCAGCAGTTTTTCATTCGCCCTCGACGAGCAGTACTTC	CASSFSFALDEQYF
TRBV28	TRBJ2-7	-	few	TGTGCCAGCAGTTTGGATTTGAACGGCAGCGGAACTCCCTACGAGCAGTACTTC	CASSLDLNGSGTPYEQYF
TRBV10-1	TRBJ2-1	TRBD2	many	TGCGCCAGCAGTGAGTCCTGGAGCGGGAGGGCCAATGAGCAGTTCTTC	CASSESWSGRANEQFF
TRBV18	TRBJ2-5	-	-	TGTGCCAGCTCACCCAACTCTGCCGGGAGCAAAGAGACCCAGTACTTC	CASSPNSAGSKETQYF
TRBV12-3/TRBV12-4	TRBJ1-5	TRBD1	many	TGTGCCAGCAGGGACCCAAGACAGGGAAAAGATCAGCCCCAGCATTTT	CASRDPRQGKDQPQHF
TRBV29-1	TRBJ2-1	TRBD2	many	TGCAGCGGACTAGCGGAAGGGAGGAATGAGCAGTTCTTC	CSGLAEGRNEQFF
TRBV7-8	TRBJ2-1	-	-	TGTGCCAGCAGCTTAAGGGACTGGGGGCACGATGAGCAGTTCTTC	CASSLRDWGHDEQFF
TRBV20-1	TRBJ2-2	-	few	TGCAGTGCTAGAGATTATTTGGGTGGGTCGAACACCGGGGAGCTGTTTTTT	CSARDYLGGSNTGELFF
TRBV4-1	TRBJ1-5	TRBD1	few	TGCGCCAGCAGCCAAGATCTCACAGGGGATCAGCCCCAGCATTTT	CASSQDLTGDQPQHF
TRBV20-1	TRBJ2-1	TRBD2	many	TGCAGTGCTAGGAAGACTAGCGGGAGGAACAATGAGCAGTTCTTC	CSARKTSGRNNEQFF
TRBV7-3	TRBJ2-3	TRBD2	many	TGTGCCAGCAGCTTAACTGCTAGCGGGAGGATTGCGGATACGCAGTATTTT	CASSLTASGRIADTQYF
TRBV20-1	TRBJ2-2	-	many	TGCAGTGCTAGAGTCAGGGTCACGAACACCGGGGAGCTGTTTTTT	CSARVRVTNTGELFF
TRBV24-1	TRBJ2-3	TRBD1	many	TGTGCCACCAGTGCCGGGACAGGGTATGACACAGATACGCAGTATTTT	CATSAGTGYDTDTQYF
TRBV25-1	TRBJ2-1	-	many	TGTGCCAGCAGTGCCCCCGGGACACTCTACAATGAGCAGTTCTTC	CASSAPGTLYNEQFF
TRBV7-9	TRBJ2-7	-	many	TGTGCCAGCAGCTTAGCTTCAGAATACGAGCAGTACTTC	CASSLASEYEQYF
TRBV7-9	TRBJ2-5	TRBD1	few	TGTGCCAGCAGCTTAGCGGGACAGGGCAGCGAGACCCAGTACTTC	CASSLAGQGSETQYF
TRBV12-3/TRBV12-4	TRBJ2-2	-	few	TGTGCCAGCAGTTTAATCCCGCCGTGGGGGATGAGCGGCACCGGGGAGCTGTTTTTT	CASSLIPPWGMSGTGELFF
TRBV2	TRBJ2-3	-	few	TGTGCCAGCAGACCCTCGGGGGCTAGCACAGATACGCAGTATTTT	CASRPSGASTDTQYF
TRBV20-1	TRBJ1-2	-	-	TGCAGTGCTAGTGGGGCCGCCCCTGGCTACACCTTC	CSASGAAPGYTF
TRBV24-1	TRBJ1-1	TRBD1	many	TGTGCCACCAGTGATTTGCTGGCAGGGGGCAGGAACACTGAAGCTTTCTTT	CATSDLLAGGRNTEAFF
TRBV6-1	TRBJ1-2	-	many	TGTGCCAGCAGTGAAGGTTTCGGTCAGAGTAACTATGGCTACACCTTC	CASSEGFGQSNYGYTF
TRBV27	TRBJ2-7	-	-	TGTGCCAGCAGTTTGGGGCTCAGCGAGCAGTACTTC	CASSLGLSEQYF
TRBV12-3/TRBV12-4	TRBJ1-1	TRBD1	many	TGTGCCAGCAGTCTATACGACAGGGCATCTGAAGCTTTCTTT	CASSLYDRASEAFF
TRBV20-1	TRBJ2-3	TRBD2	many	TGCAGTCCTAAAGGTAGCGGGAGCACAGATACGCAGTATTTT	CSPKGSGSTDTQYF
TRBV6-1	TRBJ1-1	-	-	TGTGCCAGCAGTCCCCAATTTGGGGGGTTGAACACTGAAGCTTTCTTT	CASSPQFGGLNTEAFF
TRBV5-5	TRBJ1-2	TRBD1	many	TGTGCCAGCAGCAGGGACAGGGACTATGGCTACACCTTC	CASSRDRDYGYTF
TRBV20-1	TRBJ2-1	TRBD2	many	TGCAGTGCACTCCCGGGACTAGCGGGAGAGAAGGTTCGTTTCAATGAGCAGTTCTTC	CSALPGLAGEKVRFNEQFF
TRBV5-1	TRBJ1-1	TRBD1	-	TGCGCCAGCAGACATACTCGACAGGGTTACACTGAAGCTTTCTTT	CASRHTRQGYTEAFF
TRBV20-1	TRBJ2-4	TRBD1	few	TGCAGTGCTAGAGGGGGACAGGGCGGGGACATTCAGTACTTC	CSARGGQGGDIQYF
TRBV29-1	TRBJ1-4	TRBD1	many	TGCAGCGTTGAGGGGACAGGAGGAGAAAAACTGTTTTTT	CSVEGTGGEKLFF
TRBV20-1	TRBJ2-1	-	-	TGCAGTGCTAGGGCCGTGAGCTCCTACAATGAGCAGTTCTTC	CSARAVSSYNEQFF
TRBV5-5	TRBJ2-2	-	many	TGTGCCAGCACCAAAACGGGGACAACCGGGGAGCTGTTTTTT	CASTKTGTTGELFF
TRBV25-1	TRBJ2-5	TRBD2	few	TGTGCCAGCAGTGCCAGACTAGCGAGTCAAGAGACCCAGTACTTC	CASSARLASQETQYF
TRBV5-1	TRBJ2-1	-	many	TGCGCCAGCAGCTTGCTTAGGGCCCCAACCAGGAGCTCCTACAATGAGCAGTTCTTC	CASSLLRAPTRSSYNEQFF
TRBV20-1	TRBJ2-1	-	many	TGCAGTGCTAGCCTTAGCAATGAGCAGTTCTTC	CSASLSNEQFF
TRBV20-1	TRBJ1-2	-	many	TGCAGTGCTAGACCGGGTCTAGACTACACCTTC	CSARPGLDYTF
TRBV24-1	TRBJ2-5	-	many	TGTGCCACCAGTGGCCAGGGACGGCTCAAGGGAGAGACCCAGTACTTC	CATSGQGRLKGETQYF
TRBV19	TRBJ2-1	TRBD2	-	TGTGCCAGTAGTTTCCTTAGCGGGAAGGGCAATGAGCAGTTCTTC	CASSFLSGKGNEQFF
TRBV3-1	TRBJ2-2	-	many	TGTGCCAGCAGCCATAGCCGGGACTGGCGAACCGGGGAGCTGTTTTTT	CASSHSRDWRTGELFF
TRBV9	TRBJ2-2	TRBD2	many	TGTGCCAGCAGCCCCTCTTCGTTCGGGACTACCCGTCCCGGGGAGCTGTTTTTT	CASSPSSFGTTRPGELFF
TRBV6-1	TRBJ2-3	-	-	TGTGCCAGCAGTATCCGACTAGTGGCAGATACGCAGTATTTT	CASSIRLVADTQYF
TRBV7-8	TRBJ2-3	-	many	TGTGCCAGCAGCTTAGGGGGGGTGAATACGCAGTATTTT	CASSLGGVNTQYF
TRBV6-6	TRBJ2-7	-	many	TGTGCCAGCAGTGGACGGTCCTACGAGCAGTACTTC	CASSGRSYEQYF
TRBV10-3	TRBJ2-2	-	-	TGTGCCATGGGCCCGACCGGGGAGCTGTTTTTT	CAMGPTGELFF